Following are 21 T cell receptor beta chains from one sample sequenced in a study of T-cell reconstitution after alpha-beta-depleted transplantation in children. Preparing the TCRbeta library involved the use of unique molecular identifiers. From the PCR reads, TCRdb called clonotypes with MiXCR, one entry per CDR3 protein. The table has approximately 400,000 distinct CDR3 sequences, roughly 16% seen once. The sequencing here drew on PBMCs, mostly from graft donor cells, taken 360 days after TCRalphabeta/CD19-depleted stem cell transplant. The receptors were gathered from a boy less than two years old who had a stem cell transplant for Wiskott-Aldrich syndrome, so the T cells may come from the graft donor.

This clonotype occurred a few times. The rearrangement joins TRBV12-3 or TRBV12-4 to TRBJ2-7, with no clear D. This CDR3 is 13 amino acids long. V was clipped by 3 bases and J by 5 bases, with 11 bases between them. CDR3 DNA sequence: TGTGCCAGCAGTTTCGACTCACCCCACGAGCAGTACTTC. This translates into CASSFDSPHEQYF.

There are a few counts of this clonotype. The chain joins TRBV6-5 to TRBJ2-3, with 8 bases fitting TRBD2. The CDR3 is 16 amino acids. V shed 4 bases, J shed 4 bases, and the junction held 10 bases outside the gene matches. CDR1 is MNHEY and CDR2 is SVGAGI in the germline V gene. The CDR3 DNA is TGTGCCAGCAGTTTTCGGGGGGGGACGTTCGCAGATACGCAGTATTTT. Protein sequence: CASSFRGGTFADTQYF.

The rearrangement links TRBV11-3 to TRBJ2-3, with 8 bases lining up with TRBD1. CDR1 and CDR2 from the germline V gene are SGHNT and YENEEA. V lost 8 bases to trimming and J lost 3 bases; unmatched junction nucleotides: 4. This CDR3 spans 13 amino acids. The CDR3 bases are TGTGCCAGCGGGGACAGGTCTACAGATACGCAGTATTTT. Translation: CASGDRSTDTQYF.

The chain uses TRBV5-1 and TRBJ2-1; D is uncertain. V shed 0 bases and J shed 0 bases, with 10 bases lying between them. The CDR3 has 16 residues. Germline loops: CDR1 SGHRS, CDR2 YFSETQ. The CDR3 loop reads CASSLGSVSSYNEQFF. The CDR3 DNA reads TGCGCCAGCAGCTTGGGGAGCGTTAGCTCCTACAATGAGCAGTTCTTC.

In its sample, this clonotype was seen many times. V usage is TRBV6-5 and J usage is TRBJ1-2; D not certain. The germline CDR1 and CDR2 sequences are MNHEY and SVGAGI. The CDR3 covers 16 residues. Trimming shortened V by 8 bases and J by 3 bases, and 22 bases separated the two germline ends. The CDR3 DNA reads TGTGCCAGCTCGAAAAATGTAGGCCATCCTGACTATGGCTACACCTTC. Translated: CASSKNVGHPDYGYTF.

This clonotype came up a few times. The chain links TRBV18 to TRBJ1-2, with D unclear. The CDR3 covers 13 residues. Germline assignment: CDR1 KGHSH and CDR2 LQKENI. Trimming shortened V by 3 bases and J by 6 bases, and 11 bases separated the two germline ends. The CDR3 here is CASSPRKVDGYTF. CDR3 in DNA: TGTGCCAGCTCACCCAGAAAGGTGGATGGCTACACCTTC.

This clonotype was observed a few times. The chain has TRBV7-2 and TRBJ2-1, with a possible D match to TRBD1 (6 bases). V was shortened by 4 bases and J by 6 bases, with 10 bases between the two germline ends. CDR3 length equals 13 residues. Germline V gene sequence: CDR1 SGHTA, CDR2 FQGNSA. The CDR3 nucleotides read TGTGCCAGCAGCTCCCTAGGGGGCAATGAGCAGTTCTTC. Residues: CASSSLGGNEQFF.

This rearrangement joins TRBV29-1 to TRBJ1-1; D is ambiguous. V was pared by 6 bases and J by 1 base, with 12 bases between. CDR3 length: 13 residues. Germline CDR1 is SQVTM and CDR2 is ANQGSEA. Written as DNA, the CDR3 is TGCAGCGTCGGGCGAAAGGAGAACACTGAAGCTTTCTTT. Amino acids: CSVGRKENTEAFF.

This clonotype was found a few times. The V call is TRBV7-9, the J call TRBJ1-4; D remains unclear. With 4 bases removed from V and 8 bases from J, the gap between germline ends came to 17 bases. The germline V gene encodes CDR1 SEHNR and CDR2 FQNEAQ (reference sequence). There are 15 residues in the CDR3. CDR3 sequence (DNA): TGTGCCAGCAGCTACCAGACGGCCTTAAGGGAAAAACTGTTTTTT. Its protein is CASSYQTALREKLFF. The variable domain in full, with the rest retrieved from reference TRBV7-9 and TRBJ1-4, is DTGVSQNPRHKITKRGQNVTFRCDPISEHNRLYWYRQTLGQGPEFLTYFQNEAQLEKSRLLSDRFSAERPKGSFSTLEIQRTEQGDSAMYLCASSYQTALREKLFFGSGTQLSVL.

A few counts support this clonotype. The chain joins TRBV29-1 to TRBJ2-2; 9 bases are a match to TRBD2. Germline V gene sequence: CDR1 SQVTM, CDR2 ANQGSEA. The V gene end was trimmed by 5 bases and the J gene end by 3 bases; junction bases not matched to a gene: 10. CDR3 length: 16 residues. CDR3 region: CSVLGLAGLHTGELFF. As DNA, the CDR3 is TGCAGCGTTCTCGGGCTAGCGGGACTTCACACCGGGGAGCTGTTTTTT.

The chain carries TRBV7-6 and TRBJ2-5; 10 bases map to TRBD1. With V trimmed by 5 bases and J by 3 bases, 6 bases remained unmatched. The CDR3 has 15 residues. Looked up from germline, CDR1 is SGHVS and CDR2 is FNYEAQ. The CDR3: CASSVSGTGEETQYF. CDR3 DNA sequence: TGTGCCAGCAGCGTATCCGGGACAGGGGAAGAGACCCAGTACTTC.

This clonotype was found many times. The chain couples TRBV7-9 to TRBJ1-2, with D tentatively TRBD1 (5 bases). Germline CDR1 is SEHNR and CDR2 is FQNEAQ (reference sequence). This CDR3 has 17 residues. Deletions cut 5 bases from V and 0 bases from J, with 19 bases between. CDR3 sequence (DNA): TGTGCCAGCAGCCAGGGCGGAAAACTCATTTCTAACTATGGCTACACCTTC. It translates to CASSQGGKLISNYGYTF.

The chain joins TRBV11-1 to TRBJ2-3; 8 bases map to TRBD1. With V trimmed by 6 bases and J by 9 bases, 23 bases remained unmatched. The CDR3 sequence is 18 residues long. CDR1 is SGHAT, CDR2 FQDESV, per germline (reference sequence). The CDR3 nucleotides read TGTGCCAGCAGAGGAAGCCCGGGACAGGAGACCTCAGTGGGGACGCAGTATTTT. This sequence encodes CASRGSPGQETSVGTQYF.

This clonotype came up a few times. The chain combines TRBV6-4 with TRBJ2-1, with 8 bases fitting TRBD2. The CDR3 loop spans 16 amino acids. J lost 6 bases, V lost 2 bases, and 9 bases had no gene match. The germline V gene encodes CDR1 MRHNA and CDR2 SNTAGT. The CDR3 spells CASSDRALAEINEQFF. The CDR3 bases are TGTGCCAGCAGTGACAGGGCACTAGCGGAGATCAATGAGCAGTTCTTC.

The sample holds a few counts of this clonotype. This chain uses TRBV5-1 with TRBJ1-1, with D unclear. Trimming removed 2 bases from V and 1 base from J, with 12 bases in between. CDR3 length: 15 residues. CDR1 SGHRS and CDR2 YFSETQ come from the germline V gene. CDR3 nucleotide sequence: TGCGCCAGCAGCTTAGGGTATACCGCGAACACTGAAGCTTTCTTT. Amino acid sequence: CASSLGYTANTEAFF. The variable domain in full, completed from reference TRBV5-1 and TRBJ1-1, reads KAGVTQTPRYLIKTRGQQVTLSCSPISGHRSVSWYQQTPGQGLQFLFEYFSETQRNKGNFPGRFSGRQFSNSRSEMNVSTLELGDSALYLCASSLGYTANTEAFFGQGTRLTVV.

On this clonotype itself: At one end, the junction sequence differs from germline, possibly due to a read error. The chain joins TRBV3-1 to TRBJ2-6, with a tentative D call TRBD1 (5 bases). The CDR3 runs to 17 residues. Germline CDR1 and CDR2: LGHDT and YNNKEL (reference sequence). The CDR3 DNA reads TGTGCCTGCAGTCTGGGATGGGGCGGCTCTGGGGCCAACGTCCTGACTTTC. Its translation: CACSLGWGGSGANVLTF. The variable domain in full, completed from reference TRBV3-1 and TRBJ2-6, reads DTAVSQTPKYLVTQMGNDKSIKCEQNLGHDTMYWYKQDSKKFLKIMFSYNNKELIINETVPNRFSPKSPDKAHLNLHINSLELGDSAVYFCACSLGWGGSGANVLTFGAGSRLTVL.

This chain joins TRBV4-2 and TRBJ2-4; D gene ambiguous. V gave up 2 bases and J gave up 2 bases, with 19 bases separating them. Germline V lookup: CDR1 LGHNA, CDR2 YNFKEQ. This CDR3 is built from 18 residues. CDR3 sequence: CASSQKSGRFESKNIQYF. In DNA, the CDR3 is TGTGCCAGCAGCCAAAAAAGTGGGCGTTTCGAGTCCAAAAACATTCAGTACTTC.

V and J are TRBV5-1 and TRBJ2-5, with unresolved D. The CDR3 is 14 amino acids. CDR1 and CDR2 from the germline V gene are SGHRS and YFSETQ. Trimming stripped 0 bases from V and 5 bases from J, with 11 bases between. CDR3 in amino acids: CASSLAVSAETQYF. The DNA for the CDR3 is TGCGCCAGCAGCTTGGCCGTGTCAGCGGAGACCCAGTACTTC.

This chain joins TRBV10-3 and TRBJ2-1, with 11 bases fitting TRBD2. The CDR3 loop spans 16 amino acids. V dropped 6 bases and J dropped 3; count of bases not matched to a gene: 7. Germline CDR1 and CDR2: ENHRY and SYGVKD. In DNA, the CDR3 is TGTGCCATCAGCACGAGACTAGCGGGGCACTACAATGAGCAGTTCTTC. This sequence encodes CAISTRLAGHYNEQFF.

This clonotype has a handful of counts. The J gene is TRBJ2-3, the V gene TRBV5-1; TRBD1 might be the D (5 bases). The germline V gene encodes CDR1 SGHRS and CDR2 YFSETQ. Deletions cut 0 bases from V and 1 base from J, with 12 bases between. The CDR3 is 16 residues long. The chain's CDR3 is CASSLVAGLGTDTQYF. CDR3 sequence (DNA): TGCGCCAGCAGCTTGGTGGCAGGGCTGGGCACAGATACGCAGTATTTT.

This chain uses TRBV20-1 with TRBJ2-1; D is perhaps TRBD1 (6 bases). CDR3 length: 14 amino acids. The V end was cut by 7 bases, the J end by 1 base, with 14 bases between. The germline gives CDR1 DFQATT, CDR2 SNEGSKA (reference sequence). The CDR3 is CSVVKGVSYNEQFF. In nucleotides, the CDR3 is TGCAGTGTGGTAAAGGGGGTATCCTACAATGAGCAGTTCTTC.